The 26 T cell receptor beta chains below were found in one sample sequenced in a study of CD8 T cells in ankylosing spondylitis. TCRdb fed the 5' RACE reads into MiXCR, producing one record per CDR3 protein. Here the sample spans about 240,000 distinct CDR3 sequences, over 8.5% being singletons. Sequencing was done on a sample of blood, either unsorted or a sorted T cell fraction (not recorded which). These receptors originate from a male donor with ankylosing spondylitis or in good health (not recorded which).

This clonotype was seen repeatedly, ten times or more. The chain uses TRBV20-1 and TRBJ1-1; the D gene is possibly TRBD1 (5 bases). Per germline, CDR1 DFQATT and CDR2 SNEGSKA (reference sequence). There are 13 residues in the CDR3. The ends were cut back, 7 bases at V and 4 bases at J, with 16 bases in the middle. CDR3 bases: TGCAGTGTCAACGGGGGAGAGGCCACTGAAGCTTTCTTT. Its protein product is CSVNGGEATEAFF.

This clonotype was seen at least ten times. The chain couples TRBV29-1 to TRBJ1-1; a possible D gene is TRBD1 (5 bases). Trimming left V 7 bases short and J 5 bases short, with 11 bases between. This CDR3 has 11 amino acids. CDR1 SQVTM and CDR2 ANQGSEA come from the germline V gene. CDR3 in amino acids: CSGREGTEAFF. For the CDR3, the DNA is TGCAGCGGCAGGGAGGGGACTGAAGCTTTCTTT.

The sample holds many counts of this clonotype. The chain employs TRBV10-3 and TRBJ1-3; 8 bases fit TRBD1. Trimming took 8 bases from V and 4 from J; bases not matched to a gene: 4. Germline assignment: CDR1 ENHRY and CDR2 SYGVKD. This CDR3 is built from 13 residues. The CDR3 region has the DNA TGTGCCATCGGACAGGGCAAAGGAAACACCATATATTTT. This encodes CAIGQGKGNTIYF.

This clonotype was recorded at least ten times. The chain uses TRBV15 and TRBJ2-5; TRBD2 is a possible D gene (5 bases). This CDR3 region has 15 residues. V was trimmed by 0 bases and J by 3 bases, leaving 11 bases between them. Germline CDR1 reads LNHNV; CDR2 reads YYDKDF (reference sequence). Written as DNA, the CDR3 is TGTGCCACCAGCAGAGATCTCCTCGGGGAAGAGACCCAGTACTTC. This gives the protein CATSRDLLGEETQYF.

This clonotype was detected ten times or more. The V and J genes are TRBV12-3 or TRBV12-4 and TRBJ1-3; D gene unclear. This CDR3 has 14 amino acids. With 2 bases removed from V and 0 bases from J, the gap between germline ends came to 5 bases. The CDR3 sequence: CASSLYSSGNTIYF. DNA for the CDR3: TGTGCCAGCAGTTTATACAGCTCTGGAAACACCATATATTTT.

The rearrangement joins TRBV30 to TRBJ2-1; 8 bases are a match to TRBD1. The CDR3 runs to 14 residues. V was clipped by 3 bases and J by 2 bases; unmatched bases: 3. Germline lookup yields CDR1 GTSNPN and CDR2 SVGIG (reference sequence). The CDR3 here is CAWSQGAPYNEQFF. CDR3 nucleotide sequence: TGTGCCTGGAGCCAGGGGGCCCCCTACAATGAGCAGTTCTTC. Looking up the rest from reference TRBV30 and TRBJ2-1 gives the full variable domain: SQTIHQWPATLVQPVGSPLSLECTVEGTSNPNLYWYRQAAGRGLQLLFYSVGIGQISSEVPQNLSASRPQDRQFILSSKKLLLSDSGFYLCAWSQGAPYNEQFFGPGTRLTVL.

This clonotype was picked up many times. CDR3 protein: CASSLGFGLRSSGANVLTF. CDR3 DNA sequence: TGTGCCAGCAGCTTAGGGTTTGGCTTACGGAGCTCTGGGGCCAACGTCCTGACTTTC. This sequence joins TRBV11-2 and TRBJ2-6; D gene ambiguous. This CDR3 spans 19 amino acids. Germline loops: CDR1 SGHAT, CDR2 FQNNGV. The germline V and J ends were trimmed by 1 base and 0 bases, with 16 bases remaining between them.

There are many counts of this clonotype. V and J are TRBV6-2 or TRBV6-3 and TRBJ2-1; a possible D gene is TRBD2 (7 bases). The germline V gene encodes CDR1 MNHEY and CDR2 SVGEGT. Trimming removed 1 base at V and 5 bases at J, with 9 bases between. CDR3 size: 14 residues. CDR3 protein: CASSYLGGDNEQFF. CDR3 DNA: TGTGCCAGCAGTTACTTAGGGGGGGACAATGAGCAGTTCTTC.

In this sample, this clonotype turned up a few times. The J gene is TRBJ1-2, the V gene TRBV7-8, with TRBD1 matching over 10 bases. Germline V gives CDR1 SGHVS, CDR2 FQNEAQ. V trimming: 3 bases; J trimming: 8 bases; junction bases outside the gene matches: 6. The CDR3 contains 14 residues. CDR3 coding DNA: TGTGCCAGCAGCTTCCGGACAGGGGGGGACGGCTACACCTTC. This translates into CASSFRTGGDGYTF.

This clonotype was seen many times. The chain combines TRBV20-1 with TRBJ2-7, with 8 nucleotides matching TRBD2. The CDR3 runs 17 residues. Germline V gene data show CDR1 as DFQATT and CDR2 as SNEGSKA (reference sequence). J was trimmed by 6 bases and V by 2 bases; bases with no gene match: 18. CDR3 residues: CSARKSGLAPTVREQYF. CDR3 nucleotide sequence: TGCAGTGCTAGAAAATCCGGACTAGCCCCTACGGTGCGCGAGCAGTACTTC.

This clonotype appeared many times. The rearrangement joins TRBV7-3 to TRBJ2-3; the match to TRBD2 covers 7 bases. Germline values: CDR1 SGHTA, CDR2 FQGTGA. This CDR3 contains 15 residues. Germline trimming cut 4 bases from V and 5 bases from J; bases unmatched to any gene: 9. In DNA form, the CDR3 reads TGTGCCAGCAGCTCCCAGCGGGGAGGATTAGATACGCAGTATTTT. As protein: CASSSQRGGLDTQYF.

This clonotype was counted ten times or more. The chain couples TRBV7-2 to TRBJ2-3; 12 bases match TRBD2. With 0 bases clipped from V and 4 bases from J, the junction kept 5 bases outside the gene matches. Germline CDR1 is SGHTA and CDR2 is FQGNSA. This CDR3 has 17 amino acids. CDR3 nucleotides: TGTGCCAGCAGCTTAGCATGGACTAGCGGGAAGCCAGATACGCAGTATTTT. Residues: CASSLAWTSGKPDTQYF. The full variable domain, rest sourced from reference TRBV7-2 and TRBJ2-3, is GAGVSQSPSNKVTEKGKDVELRCDPISGHTALYWYRQSLGQGLEFLIYFQGNSAPDKSGLPSDRFSAERTGGSVSTLTIQRTQQEDSAVYLCASSLAWTSGKPDTQYFGPGTRLTVL.

This clonotype was recorded many times. CDR3 amino acids: CASSVNGVIGFSTEAFF. The CDR3, as DNA: TGCGCCAGCAGCGTGAACGGGGTGATCGGGTTTAGCACTGAAGCTTTCTTT. This sequence joins TRBV5-1 and TRBJ1-1, with D unclear. The V end lost 4 bases, the J end lost 4 bases, and 23 bases lay between the germline ends. CDR1 is SGHRS and CDR2 is YFSETQ in the germline V gene. The CDR3 sequence is 17 residues long.

Many counts were recorded for this clonotype. The rearrangement links TRBV7-2 to TRBJ2-7; D call uncertain. Germline V gives CDR1 SGHTA, CDR2 FQGNSA. The ends were cut back, 2 bases at V and 3 bases at J, with 8 bases in the middle. The CDR3 spans 13 residues. CDR3 sequence: CASSLSTDYEQYF. In DNA, the CDR3 is TGTGCCAGCAGCTTATCCACGGACTACGAGCAGTACTTC.

This clonotype was detected many times. This chain joins TRBV29-1 and TRBJ1-2; TRBD1 matches 9 bases. Trimming removed 7 bases from V and 6 bases from J; junction bases left unmatched: 12. The CDR3 is 14 amino acids. CDR1 and CDR2 (germline): SQVTM, ANQGSEA. CDR3 bases: TGCAGCGGCTACGGGGGGACAGGGAGGGATGGCTACACCTTC. Protein sequence: CSGYGGTGRDGYTF. Full variable domain (missing parts from reference TRBV29-1 and TRBJ1-2): SAVISQKPSRDICQRGTSLTIQCQVDSQVTMMFWYRQQPGQSLTLIATANQGSEATYESGFVIDKFPISRPNLTFSTLTVSNMSPEDSSIYLCSGYGGTGRDGYTFGSGTRLTVV.

This clonotype has at least ten counts. The chain recombines TRBV7-8 with TRBJ1-1, with 10 bases matching TRBD1. Germline trimming cut 5 bases from V and 5 bases from J; bases unmatched to any gene: 8. The CDR3 length is 15 residues. Per the germline V gene, CDR1 is SGHVS and CDR2 is FQNEAQ. The CDR3 DNA reads TGTGCCAGCAGCACCAGACAGGGGGCTAGGACTGAAGCTTTCTTT. This encodes CASSTRQGARTEAFF.

This clonotype was recorded at least ten times. CDR3 nucleotides: TGCAGTGCAAGGGGGGGTAGCAATCAGCCCCAGCATTTT. It encodes CSARGGSNQPQHF. The rearrangement joins TRBV20-1 to TRBJ1-5; tentative D call: TRBD1 (6 bases). The CDR3 runs to 13 residues. Trimming stripped 6 bases from V and 0 bases from J, with 9 bases between. The V gene's germline CDR1 is DFQATT and CDR2 SNEGSKA (reference sequence).

This clonotype has a count of ten or more. The J gene is TRBJ1-1, the V gene TRBV11-3; no clear D. V lost 2 bases and J lost 0, with 7 bases in between. The germline gives CDR1 SGHNT, CDR2 YENEEA. This CDR3 is 14 amino acids long. In DNA form, the CDR3 reads TGTGCCAGCAGCTTACCCGCTATGAACACTGAAGCTTTCTTT. Its protein product is CASSLPAMNTEAFF.

A remark on this clonotype: This may be a read error, as it is one base from a much larger clone. The V gene is TRBV5-1, the J gene TRBJ2-7, with TRBD2 as a possible D gene (6 bases). Germline V CDR1 and CDR2: SGHRS, YFSETQ. The CDR3 is 14 residues long. Between the trimmed V and J ends, which lost 1 base and 6 bases, there was a span of 14 bases. The CDR3 DNA is TGCGCCAGCAGCTTGAGAGCGGGCAACTGCGAGCAGTACTTC. As protein: CASSLRAGNCEQYF. The whole variable domain, remainder taken from reference TRBV5-1 and TRBJ2-7, is KAGVTQTPRYLIKTRGQQVTLSCSPISGHRSVSWYQQTPGQGLQFLFEYFSETQRNKGNFPGRFSGRQFSNSRSEMNVSTLELGDSALYLCASSLRAGNCEQYFGPGTRLTVT.

This clonotype has ten or more counts. V is TRBV4-1 and J is TRBJ2-3; 12 bases align to TRBD2. Germline assignment: CDR1 MGHRA and CDR2 YSYEKL. With V trimmed by 5 bases and J by 4 bases, 4 bases remained unmatched. This CDR3 is 15 amino acids long. Here the CDR3 DNA reads TGCGCCAGCAGCTGGACTAGCGGGGACGCAGATACGCAGTATTTT. It translates to CASSWTSGDADTQYF.

This clonotype was seen a few times. V gene TRBV5-1 combines with J gene TRBJ2-7; the match to TRBD1 covers 8 bases. Germline V gives CDR1 SGHRS, CDR2 YFSETQ. The CDR3 spans 14 residues. J gave up 4 bases and V 5 bases, and 8 bases lay outside the gene matches. CDR3 sequence reads: CASRPGQGGYEQYF. CDR3 bases: TGCGCCAGCAGACCCGGACAGGGCGGGTACGAGCAGTACTTC.

The sample holds one count of this clonotype. Germline and junction disagree at one end, which may indicate a read error. This chain links TRBV4-2 with TRBJ1-2; the D is unclear. The V gene's germline CDR1 is LGHNA and CDR2 YNFKEQ. The CDR3 extends over 12 amino acids. The CDR3 loop is CAISLGLHGYTF. The DNA of the CDR3 is TGTGCCATCAGCCTCGGGCTCCATGGCTACACCTTC.

This clonotype has a count of ten or more. The J gene is TRBJ2-5, the V gene TRBV6-1; weak D call: TRBD1 (5 bases). In germline, CDR1 is MNHNS, CDR2 SASEGT. CDR3 length: 13 residues. Trimming left V 6 bases short and J 4 bases short, with 12 bases between. The CDR3 protein is CASRGPQGETQYF. CDR3 in DNA: TGTGCCAGCAGAGGGCCTCAGGGAGAGACCCAGTACTTC.

This clonotype was recorded a few times. CDR3 DNA: TGCGCCAGCAGCATACTAGCGGGGGCCTCCTACAATGAGCAGTTCTTC. This sequence encodes CASSILAGASYNEQFF. This sequence joins TRBV5-1 and TRBJ2-1; 11 bases align to TRBD2. The length of the CDR3 is 16 residues. V shed 4 bases, J shed 0 bases, and the junction held 3 bases outside the gene matches. The germline V gene encodes CDR1 SGHRS and CDR2 YFSETQ.

The chain is built from TRBV19 and TRBJ2-7, with 8 bases aligning to TRBD1. Germline trimming cut 10 bases from V and 3 bases from J; bases unmatched to any gene: 8. Germline CDR1 is LNHDA and CDR2 is SQIVND (reference sequence). The CDR3 runs to 13 residues. The CDR3 loop is CAIGGRGHYEQYF. Written as DNA, the CDR3 is TGTGCCATTGGGGGCAGGGGGCACTACGAGCAGTACTTC. The full variable domain, its missing parts supplied by reference TRBV19 and TRBJ2-7, is DGGITQSPKYLFRKEGQNVTLSCEQNLNHDAMYWYRQDPGQGLRLIYYSQIVNDFQKGDIAEGYSVSREKKESFPLTVTSAQKNPTAFYLCAIGGRGHYEQYFGPGTRLTVT.

This clonotype was seen repeatedly, ten times or more. The V gene is TRBV27, the J gene TRBJ2-2; a weak D match, TRBD1 (6 bases). Trimming cost V 8 bases and J 7 bases, with 20 bases left between them. The germline CDR1 and CDR2 sequences are MNHEY and SMNVEV (reference sequence). The CDR3 is 15 residues long. CDR3 sequence reads: CASVSGTPPSGELFF. DNA of the CDR3: TGTGCCAGCGTATCCGGGACACCTCCCAGCGGGGAGCTGTTTTTT.